The present T cell receptor beta chain was sequenced within a study of blood T cell repertoires in COVID-19. Across the whole study: Samples came from the United States, Italy and Spain, spanning acute and convalescent COVID-19. T cells, B-cell-depleted T cells, or PBMCs supplied cDNA or gDNA.

V lost 2 bases and J lost 7, with 14 bases in between. CDR3 size: 13 residues. Germline CDR1 is GTSNPN and CDR2 is SVGIG (reference sequence). The study assigned cohorts using participant-reported clinical history. Authors' methods: Amplification from reference gene primers served as the basis for estimated nucleated cell counts. Measured with immunoSEQ multiplex PCR; TCRdb has only the in-frame clones, and not every one. That table supplies the V and J calls and clone size; D and trimming were determined from the DNA. The table has more than 250,000 clones, about 90% seen once. Sequenced material: PBMCs or T cells enriched from blood (not recorded which). The sequence was obtained from a woman between 18 and 29 years old with acute COVID-19. V and J are TRBV30 and TRBJ2-5; D is possibly TRBD2 (6 bases). The CDR3 region has the DNA TGTGCCTGGAGTCCTGGGATTAGCGGGACCCAGTACTTC. Its protein product is CAWSPGISGTQYF.